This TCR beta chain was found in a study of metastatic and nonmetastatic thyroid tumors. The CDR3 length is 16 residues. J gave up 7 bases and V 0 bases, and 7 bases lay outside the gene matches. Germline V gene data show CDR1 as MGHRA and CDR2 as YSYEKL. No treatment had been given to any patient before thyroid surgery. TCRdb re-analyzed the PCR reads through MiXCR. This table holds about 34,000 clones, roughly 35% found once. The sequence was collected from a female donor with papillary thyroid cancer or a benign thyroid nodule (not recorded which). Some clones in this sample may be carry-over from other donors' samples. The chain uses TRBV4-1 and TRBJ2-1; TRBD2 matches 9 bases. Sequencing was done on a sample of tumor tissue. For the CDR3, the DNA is TGCGCCAGCAGCCAAGAGGAAGCGGGAGGTGTTAATGAGCAGTTCTTC. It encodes CASSQEEAGGVNEQFF.